A single TCR beta chain is shown here with its context. Its antigen is as yet unknown. The sample originates from a study of T cell responses to AZD1222 COVID-19 vaccine. Points from the study as a whole: It should be noted that donors were predominantly white British and more often female, and clonal diversity was possibly underestimated. None of the repertoires were sampled until the peak T cell response had passed. Unmutated variant regions are reportedly the target of nearly half of TCRs that are spike-specific.

Here immunoSEQ multiplex PCR was the method, and the copy in TCRdb shows in-frame clones only, minus some. The sample lists approximately 180,000 clones, 85% to 90% occurring once. Germline lookup yields CDR1 SGHVS and CDR2 FQNEAQ. CDR3 size: 14 residues. V dropped 1 base and J dropped 4 bases, with 8 bases sitting between them. The chain employs TRBV7-8 and TRBJ1-5; unclear D gene. This TCR came from an adult in good health. The sample in question was peripheral blood, obtained on day 0 of AZD1222 vaccination. Here the CDR3 reads CASSLGSENQPQHF. Here the CDR3 DNA reads TGTGCCAGCAGCTTAGGATCTGAAAATCAGCCCCAGCATTTT.